Sequencing of this T cell receptor beta chain was carried out in a study of cytomegalovirus exposure and HLA in healthy donors. Overall study results and limits: An observed cluster of highly shared sequence variants was recorded as a likely sequencing artifact.

A note on this clone: The antigen is not known.

This PCR relied on a set of 60 Vbeta primers and 13 Jbeta primers. TCRdb keeps only in-frame clones here, not all; method: immunoSEQ multiplex PCR. The sample totals about 74,000 clones. Donors sampled were nominally healthy, though unrecorded immune exposures were likely. Germline CDR1 and CDR2: SGHRS and YFSETQ. The CDR3 spans 15 residues. V gave up 4 bases and J gave up 6 bases; unmatched junction bases: 6. This sequence originates from a female donor in good health and CMV-seropositive. The chain has TRBV5-1 and TRBJ1-6; 8 bases are a match to TRBD1. Sequencing used PBMCs. The CDR3 DNA sequence: TGCGCCAGCAGCGCACAAGACAGGGGTAATTCACCCCTCCACTTT. Amino acid sequence: CASSAQDRGNSPLHF.